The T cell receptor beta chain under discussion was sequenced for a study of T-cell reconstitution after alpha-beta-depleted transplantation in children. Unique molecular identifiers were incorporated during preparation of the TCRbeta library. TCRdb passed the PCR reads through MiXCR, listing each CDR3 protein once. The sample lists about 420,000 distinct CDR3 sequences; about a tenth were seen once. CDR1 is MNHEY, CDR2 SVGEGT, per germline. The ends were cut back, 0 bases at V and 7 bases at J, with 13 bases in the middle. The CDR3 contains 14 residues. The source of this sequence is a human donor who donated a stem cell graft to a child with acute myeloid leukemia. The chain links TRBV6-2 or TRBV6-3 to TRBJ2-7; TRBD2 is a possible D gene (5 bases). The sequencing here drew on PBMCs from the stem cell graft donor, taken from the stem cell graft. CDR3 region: CASSYSTLSGEQYF. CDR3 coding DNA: TGTGCCAGCAGTTACTCGACGTTGTCGGGGGAGCAGTACTTC.